These 17 T cell receptor beta chains came from one sample sequenced in a study of CD8+CD57+ T cells in acquired aplastic anemia. Using genomic DNA as the template, TCR beta VDJ and CDR3 profiling was carried out. TCRdb reprocessed the reads with MiXCR, giving one entry per CDR3 protein. Of about 160,000 distinct CDR3 sequences in the sample, 40% to 60% were seen once. Patients chosen for sequencing had shown CD8+CD57+ cell expansion by flow cytometry. The sequenced sample was sorted CD4+, CD8+, or CD8+CD57+ T cells (not recorded which) from PBMCs. Receptors were obtained from a human donor with aplastic anemia.

About this clonotype itself: A read error may produce the germline difference seen at one junction end. CDR3 coding DNA: TGTGCCAGCAGCACCCGGGACAGGAATGTATACACCGGGGGGCTGTTTTTT. As protein: CASSTRDRNVYTGGLFF. V gene TRBV11-1 combines with J gene TRBJ2-2, with TRBD1 matching over 8 bases. Germline lookup yields CDR1 SGHAT and CDR2 FQDESV (reference sequence). The CDR3 contains 17 residues.

The V call is TRBV10-3, the J call TRBJ2-1; 9 bases are shared with TRBD2. The V segment lost 7 bases and the J segment 6 bases; nucleotides outside the gene matches: 7. The length of the CDR3 is 14 residues. Per the germline V gene, CDR1 is ENHRY and CDR2 is SYGVKD. The CDR3, as DNA: TGTGCCATCAAGGAAGCGGGGGGCCTCAATGAGCAGTTCTTC. Translating gives CAIKEAGGLNEQFF.

The chain employs TRBV10-2 and TRBJ1-2; D remains ambiguous. V was clipped by 3 bases and J by 8 bases, with 16 bases between them. There are 14 residues in the CDR3. Germline CDR1 is WSHSY and CDR2 is SAAADI. CDR3 in amino acids: CASSDEGWVSGYTF. In nucleotides, the CDR3 is TGCGCCAGCAGTGACGAGGGTTGGGTTAGCGGCTACACCTTC.

This clonotype has just one count. The chain links TRBV9 to TRBJ2-3; either TRBD1 or TRBD2 may fit D (6 bases each). The germline CDR1 and CDR2 sequences are SGDLS and YYNGEE. Trimming shortened V by 3 bases and J by 0 bases, and 17 bases separated the two germline ends. The CDR3 sequence is 17 residues long. The CDR3 here is CASSEGEDQLSTDTQYF. CDR3 bases: TGTGCCAGCAGCGAGGGGGAGGACCAACTAAGCACAGATACGCAGTATTTT.

This clonotype came up a few times. The junction and the germline gene differ at one end; a read error may be behind it. The chain combines TRBV7-7 with TRBJ2-5; no firm D call. Germline V lookup: CDR1 SSHAT, CDR2 FNYEAQ (reference sequence). CDR3 length: 11 residues. The CDR3 coding sequence is TGTGCTAGCAGCTCACCCCCGGCCCAGTACTTC. Its translation: CASSSPPAQYF.

The V gene is TRBV28, the J gene TRBJ2-3; D is ambiguous. The germline V gene has CDR1 MDHEN and CDR2 SYDVKM. Trimming took off 6 bases at V and 0 bases at J, with 10 bases between the two ends. The CDR3 spans 14 residues. DNA of the CDR3: TGTGCCAGCAGCTCACCAAGAAGCACAGATACGCAGTATTTT. Translation gives CASSSPRSTDTQYF.

The V gene is TRBV18, the J gene TRBJ1-2, with D unclear. Germline V lookup: CDR1 KGHSH, CDR2 LQKENI. V was cut by 6 bases and J by 7 bases, with 24 bases left in between. The CDR3 is 16 residues long. The CDR3 sequence is CASSPDLQFSPSGYTF. DNA for the CDR3: TGTGCCAGCTCTCCGGATCTGCAGTTTTCTCCCTCTGGCTACACCTTC.

This chain joins TRBV10-3 and TRBJ2-7; 10 bases map to TRBD2. This CDR3 spans 16 amino acids. The junction had 8 bases not matched to a gene; V was cut back by 4 bases and J by 2 bases. Germline V CDR1 and CDR2: ENHRY, SYGVKD. The CDR3 sequence: CAISGEGTSEPYEQYF. In nucleotides, the CDR3 is TGTGCCATCAGTGGGGAAGGGACTAGCGAACCCTACGAGCAGTACTTC.

This chain connects TRBV15 to TRBJ1-1; unclear D gene. Germline assignment: CDR1 LNHNV and CDR2 YYDKDF (reference sequence). V lost 7 bases and J 7 bases, leaving 16 bases between the germline ends. The CDR3 length is 13 residues. CDR3 nucleotide sequence: TGTGCCACCATCGGGCTTGAGTTTGGTGAAGCTTTCTTT. Protein sequence: CATIGLEFGEAFF.

The chain recombines TRBV24-1 with TRBJ2-7, with a weak D call TRBD1 (6 bases). Trimming pared 2 bases from V and 2 bases from J, leaving 12 bases between. The CDR3 runs 15 residues. The germline gives CDR1 KGHDR, CDR2 SFDVKD. The CDR3 DNA follows: TGTGCCACCAGTGATTCGTACAGGGTCCCCTACGAGCAGTACTTC. It codes for CATSDSYRVPYEQYF.

The rearrangement links TRBV9 to TRBJ1-1; D remains unclear. Germline CDR1 SGDLS, CDR2 YYNGEE. The V gene lost 7 bases and the J gene lost 4 bases, with 11 bases spanning the gap. The CDR3 is 12 amino acids. The CDR3 DNA is TGTGCCAGCGGAGGAGAGGGCACTGAAGCTTTCTTT. Translating it yields CASGGEGTEAFF.

This clonotype was detected a few times. The rearrangement links TRBV7-2 to TRBJ2-7, with 10 positions matching TRBD2. After removal of 3 bases from V and 4 bases from J, the junction contained 0 bases not matched to a gene. This CDR3 has 13 amino acids. Germline CDR1 reads SGHTA; CDR2 reads FQGNSA. The CDR3 sequence is CASSLTSGYEQYF. CDR3 coding DNA: TGTGCCAGCAGCTTGACTAGCGGGTACGAGCAGTACTTC.

This clonotype was detected many times. The J gene is TRBJ2-5, the V gene TRBV9; 8 bases fit TRBD2. The CDR3 totals 16 residues. V shed 0 bases and J 2 bases; nucleotides not matched to a gene: 6. CDR1 is SGDLS and CDR2 is YYNGEE in the germline V gene. The CDR3 is CASSVAGTSGQETQYF. The CDR3 DNA is TGTGCCAGCAGCGTAGCTGGCACTAGCGGACAAGAGACCCAGTACTTC.

The chain has TRBV10-3 and TRBJ1-3; the D is unclear. The length of the CDR3 is 12 residues. The V end was cut by 1 base, the J end by 10 bases, with 8 bases between. Germline-derived CDR1 and CDR2 are ENHRY and SYGVKD. For the CDR3, the DNA is TGTGCCATCAGTGAGTGGGGAGATACCATATATTTT. It yields the protein CAISEWGDTIYF.

This clonotype has a count of ten or more. This chain joins TRBV6-2 or TRBV6-3 and TRBJ2-5; perhaps D is TRBD1 or TRBD2 (5 bases each). V lost 2 bases and J lost 2, with 6 bases in between. The CDR3 totals 13 residues. The germline V gene encodes CDR1 MNHEY and CDR2 SVGEGT. The CDR3 is CASSYEGQETQYF. For the CDR3, the DNA is TGTGCCAGCAGTTACGAGGGGCAAGAGACCCAGTACTTC.

At least ten counts were recorded for this clonotype. The chain joins TRBV7-6 to TRBJ2-2, with 8 bases lining up with TRBD1. The CDR3 is made up of 15 amino acids. CDR1 is SGHVS and CDR2 is FNYEAQ in the germline V gene. The V gene end was trimmed by 1 base and the J gene end by 8 bases; junction bases not matched to a gene: 6. CDR3 sequence: CASSLVEQGVGELFF. Written as DNA, the CDR3 is TGTGCCAGCAGCTTAGTCGAACAGGGGGTTGGGGAGCTGTTTTTT.

The genes are TRBV12-3 or TRBV12-4 and TRBJ1-3; no clear D gene. Trimming took 7 bases from V and 4 from J, leaving 14 bases between them. This CDR3 comprises 14 residues. Here the CDR3 reads CASIEQLGGNTIYF. The CDR3 nucleotides are TGTGCCAGCATAGAGCAGTTGGGAGGAAACACCATATATTTT.